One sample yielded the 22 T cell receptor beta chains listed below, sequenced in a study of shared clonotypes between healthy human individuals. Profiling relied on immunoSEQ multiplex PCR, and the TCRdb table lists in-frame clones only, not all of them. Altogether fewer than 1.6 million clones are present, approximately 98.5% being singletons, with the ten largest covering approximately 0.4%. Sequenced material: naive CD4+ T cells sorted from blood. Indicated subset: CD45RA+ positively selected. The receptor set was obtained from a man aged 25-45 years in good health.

The DNA of the CDR3 is TGCGCCAGCAGCTTGGGGAGCGGGAGAAGCGAGCAGTACTTC. Its protein is CASSLGSGRSEQYF. The chain uses TRBV5-1 and TRBJ2-7; 8 bases line up with TRBD2. V trimming: 0 bases; J trimming: 6 bases; junction bases outside the gene matches: 5. The germline gives CDR1 SGHRS, CDR2 YFSETQ. CDR3 length: 14 amino acids.

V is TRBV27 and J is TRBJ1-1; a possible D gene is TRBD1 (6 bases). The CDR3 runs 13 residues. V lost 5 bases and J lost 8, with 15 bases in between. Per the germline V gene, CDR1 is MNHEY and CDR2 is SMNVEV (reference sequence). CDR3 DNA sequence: TGTGCCAGCAGTCCGACCCCAGGGGCGGAAGCTTTCTTT. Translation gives CASSPTPGAEAFF.

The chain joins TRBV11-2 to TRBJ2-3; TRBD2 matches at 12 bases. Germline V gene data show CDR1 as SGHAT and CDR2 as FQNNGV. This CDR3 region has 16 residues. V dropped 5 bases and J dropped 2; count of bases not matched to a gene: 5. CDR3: CASSPRTSGNTDTQYF. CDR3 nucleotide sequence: TGTGCCAGCAGCCCGAGGACTAGCGGGAACACAGATACGCAGTATTTT.

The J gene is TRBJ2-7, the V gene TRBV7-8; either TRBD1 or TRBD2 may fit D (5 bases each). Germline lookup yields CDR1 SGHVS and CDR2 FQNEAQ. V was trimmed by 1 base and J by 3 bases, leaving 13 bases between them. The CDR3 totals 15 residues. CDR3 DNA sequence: TGTGCCAGCAGCTTAGGGCGGGCAGGGAACTACGAGCAGTACTTC. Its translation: CASSLGRAGNYEQYF.

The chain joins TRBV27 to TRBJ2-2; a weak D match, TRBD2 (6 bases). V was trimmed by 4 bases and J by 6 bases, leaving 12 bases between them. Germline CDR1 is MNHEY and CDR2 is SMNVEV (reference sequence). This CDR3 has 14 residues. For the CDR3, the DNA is TGTGCCAGCAGTTCCCGATGGGAGGCCGGGGAGCTGTTTTTT. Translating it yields CASSSRWEAGELFF.

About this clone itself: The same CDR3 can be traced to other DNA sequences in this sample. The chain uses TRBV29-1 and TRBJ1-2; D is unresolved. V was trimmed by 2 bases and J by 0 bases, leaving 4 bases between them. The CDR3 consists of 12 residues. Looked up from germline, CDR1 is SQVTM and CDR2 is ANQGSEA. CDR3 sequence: CSVETANYGYTF. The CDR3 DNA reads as TGCAGCGTTGAAACCGCTAACTATGGCTACACCTTC.

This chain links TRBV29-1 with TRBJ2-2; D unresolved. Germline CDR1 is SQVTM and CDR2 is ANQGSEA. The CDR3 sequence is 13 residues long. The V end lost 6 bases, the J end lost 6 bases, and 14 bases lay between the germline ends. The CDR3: CSVAVEWAGELFF. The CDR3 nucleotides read TGCAGCGTCGCTGTGGAATGGGCCGGGGAGCTGTTTTTT.

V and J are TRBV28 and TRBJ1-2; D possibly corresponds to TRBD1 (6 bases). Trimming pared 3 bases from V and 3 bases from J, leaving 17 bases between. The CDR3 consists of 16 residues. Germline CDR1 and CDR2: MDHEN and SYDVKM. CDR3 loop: CASSLGRTALYYGYTF. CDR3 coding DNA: TGTGCCAGCAGTTTGGGTCGGACAGCCCTATACTATGGCTACACCTTC.

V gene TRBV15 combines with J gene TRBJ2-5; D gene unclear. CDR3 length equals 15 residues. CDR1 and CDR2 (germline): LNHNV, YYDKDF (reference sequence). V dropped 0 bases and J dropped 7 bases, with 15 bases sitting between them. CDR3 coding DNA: TGTGCCACCAGCAGAGAGTCGGCAACCCTAGGGACCCAGTACTTC. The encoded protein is CATSRESATLGTQYF.

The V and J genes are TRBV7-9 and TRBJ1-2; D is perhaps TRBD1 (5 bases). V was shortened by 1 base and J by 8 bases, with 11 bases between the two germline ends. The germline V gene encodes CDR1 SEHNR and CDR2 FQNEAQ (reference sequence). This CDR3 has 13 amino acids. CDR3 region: CASSLDRNGGYTF. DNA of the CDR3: TGTGCCAGCAGCTTAGACAGGAACGGGGGCTACACCTTC. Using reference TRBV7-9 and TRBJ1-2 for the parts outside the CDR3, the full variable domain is DTGVSQNPRHKITKRGQNVTFRCDPISEHNRLYWYRQTLGQGPEFLTYFQNEAQLEKSRLLSDRFSAERPKGSFSTLEIQRTEQGDSAMYLCASSLDRNGGYTFGSGTRLTVV.

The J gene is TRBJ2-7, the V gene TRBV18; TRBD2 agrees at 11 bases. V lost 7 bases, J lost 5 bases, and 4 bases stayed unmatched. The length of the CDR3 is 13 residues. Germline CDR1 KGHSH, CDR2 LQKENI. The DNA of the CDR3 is TGTGCCAGCTTCTTAGCGGGAGGGAACGAGCAGTACTTC. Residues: CASFLAGGNEQYF.

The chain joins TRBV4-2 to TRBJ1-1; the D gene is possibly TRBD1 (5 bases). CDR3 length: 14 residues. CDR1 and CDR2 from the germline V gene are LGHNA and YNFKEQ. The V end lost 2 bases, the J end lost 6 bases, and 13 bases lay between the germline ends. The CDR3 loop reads CASSQSGGGAEAFF. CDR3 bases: TGTGCCAGCAGCCAATCTGGGGGAGGGGCTGAAGCTTTCTTT.

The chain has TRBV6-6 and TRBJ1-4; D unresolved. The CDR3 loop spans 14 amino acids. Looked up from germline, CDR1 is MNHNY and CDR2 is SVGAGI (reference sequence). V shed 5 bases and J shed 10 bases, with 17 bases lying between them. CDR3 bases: TGTGCCAGCAGTATACAAGGGATAAGGGTAAAACTGTTTTTT. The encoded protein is CASSIQGIRVKLFF.

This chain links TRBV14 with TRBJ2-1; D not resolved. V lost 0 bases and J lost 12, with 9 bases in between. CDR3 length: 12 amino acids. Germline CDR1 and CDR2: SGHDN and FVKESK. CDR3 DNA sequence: TGTGCCAGCAGCCAAGATTGGTGGCGGCAGTTCTTC. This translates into CASSQDWWRQFF.

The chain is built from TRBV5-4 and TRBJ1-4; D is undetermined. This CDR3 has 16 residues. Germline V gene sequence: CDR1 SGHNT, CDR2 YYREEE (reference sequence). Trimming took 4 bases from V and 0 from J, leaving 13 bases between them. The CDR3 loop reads CASSPGSLPTNEKLFF. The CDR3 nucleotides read TGTGCCAGCAGCCCAGGCTCCCTTCCAACTAATGAAAAACTGTTTTTT.

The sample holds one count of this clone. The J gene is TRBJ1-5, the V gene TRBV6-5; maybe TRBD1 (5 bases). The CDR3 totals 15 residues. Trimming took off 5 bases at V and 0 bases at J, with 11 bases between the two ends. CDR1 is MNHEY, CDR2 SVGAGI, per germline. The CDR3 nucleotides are TGTGCCAGCAGTGTATACAGGCTTAGCAATCAGCCCCAGCATTTT. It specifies CASSVYRLSNQPQHF.

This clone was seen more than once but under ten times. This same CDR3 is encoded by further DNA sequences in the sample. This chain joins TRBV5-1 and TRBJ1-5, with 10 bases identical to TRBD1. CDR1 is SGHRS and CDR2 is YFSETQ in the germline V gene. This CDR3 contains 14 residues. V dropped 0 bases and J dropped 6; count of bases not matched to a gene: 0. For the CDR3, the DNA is TGCGCCAGCAGCTTGGGGACAGGGGGTCAGCCCCAGCATTTT. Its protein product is CASSLGTGGQPQHF.

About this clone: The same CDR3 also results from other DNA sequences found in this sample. CDR3 in amino acids: CASSLGLDNEQFF. The CDR3 nucleotides read TGCGCCAGCAGCTTGGGCTTAGACAATGAGCAGTTCTTC. The chain couples TRBV5-1 to TRBJ2-1, with no clear D. V was pared by 0 bases and J by 5 bases, with 6 bases between. The CDR3 covers 13 residues. The V gene's germline CDR1 is SGHRS and CDR2 YFSETQ.

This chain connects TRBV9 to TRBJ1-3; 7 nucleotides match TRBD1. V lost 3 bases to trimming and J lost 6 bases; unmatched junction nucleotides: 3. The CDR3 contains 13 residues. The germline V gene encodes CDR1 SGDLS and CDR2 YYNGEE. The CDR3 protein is CASSGGTVNTIYF. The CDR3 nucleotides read TGTGCCAGCAGCGGAGGGACAGTAAACACCATATATTTT.

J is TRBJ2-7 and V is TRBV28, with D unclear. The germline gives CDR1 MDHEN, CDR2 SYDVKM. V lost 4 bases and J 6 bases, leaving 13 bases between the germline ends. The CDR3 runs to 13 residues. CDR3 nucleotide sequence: TGTGCCAGCAGTTCCGGCCTTTTGGTCGAGCAGTACTTC. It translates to CASSSGLLVEQYF.

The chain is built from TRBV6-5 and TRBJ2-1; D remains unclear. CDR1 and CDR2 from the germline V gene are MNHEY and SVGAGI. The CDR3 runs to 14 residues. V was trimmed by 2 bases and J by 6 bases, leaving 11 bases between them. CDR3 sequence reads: CASSYIASVNEQFF. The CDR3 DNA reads TGTGCCAGCAGTTACATTGCCTCGGTCAATGAGCAGTTCTTC.

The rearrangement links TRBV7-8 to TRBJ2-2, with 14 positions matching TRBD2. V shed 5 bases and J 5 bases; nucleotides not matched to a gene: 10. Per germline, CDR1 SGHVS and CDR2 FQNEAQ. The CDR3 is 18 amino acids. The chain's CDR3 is CASSGRGLAGVRTGELFF. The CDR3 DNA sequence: TGTGCCAGCAGCGGGAGGGGACTAGCGGGAGTACGAACCGGGGAGCTGTTTTTT.